The subject of this entry is one T cell receptor beta chain. The sample comes from a study of chronic HIV infection and antiretroviral therapy. V lost 2 bases and J 3 bases, leaving 7 bases between the germline ends. The CDR3 loop spans 13 amino acids. Germline V gene sequence: CDR1 ENHRY, CDR2 SYGVKD. TCRdb re-analysed the 5' RACE reads in MiXCR, keeping a single row per CDR3 protein. The sample yields more than 40,000 distinct CDR3 sequences, approximately 20% seen once. The sequence was obtained from an adult who had HIV and had not received antiretroviral therapy, or was an uninfected healthy control (not recorded which). The sample taken for sequencing was peripheral blood. The chain employs TRBV10-3 and TRBJ1-2, with D maybe TRBD1 (5 bases). CDR3 residues: CAISETGDYGYTF. The CDR3 nucleotides read TGTGCCATCAGTGAGACAGGAGACTATGGCTACACCTTC.